This passage covers 15 T cell receptor beta chains from one sample sequenced in a study of T cells in Graves' hyperthyroidism and ophthalmopathy. RNA transcripts gave rise to amplified TCR beta CDR3 regions. The TCR CDR3 first-round RT-PCR relied on the HTBI primer set. TCRdb re-called the multiplex PCR reads with MiXCR, one entry per CDR3 protein. The repertoire holds 550,000 to 700,000 distinct CDR3 sequences, with under 60% as singletons. The sample comprised peripheral blood or thyroid tissue (not recorded which). All receptors derive from an adult woman with Graves' disease, either hyperthyroidism or ophthalmopathy (not recorded which).

The chain has TRBV11-2 and TRBJ1-2, with D hard to call. The CDR3 spans 15 residues. Germline CDR1 reads SGHAT; CDR2 reads FQNNGV. V gave up 7 bases and J gave up 4 bases, with 19 bases separating them. The CDR3 DNA reads as TGTGCCAGCAACGAGCTTAAGCCAGGAAGCTATGGCTACACCTTC. Its translation: CASNELKPGSYGYTF.

The chain uses TRBV7-2 and TRBJ2-7, with D possibly matching TRBD2 (5 bases). The CDR3 has 14 residues. The V gene lost 6 bases and the J gene lost 0 bases, with 12 bases spanning the gap. Germline CDR1 reads SGHTA; CDR2 reads FQGNSA. As DNA, the CDR3 is TGTGCCAGCAGACAAGCGGAGAGCTCCTACGAGCAGTACTTC. Translated: CASRQAESSYEQYF.

This clonotype was picked up a small number of times. Likely a read error: the CDR3 ends without its conserved phenylalanine or tryptophan. The chain has TRBV5-1 and TRBJ1-1; unclear D gene. The CDR3 runs 13 residues. Germline values: CDR1 SGHRS, CDR2 YFSETQ. Trimming shortened V by 0 bases and J by 0 bases, and 3 bases separated the two germline ends. The CDR3 here is CASSLGMNTEAFL. The CDR3 region has the DNA TGCGCCAGCAGCTTGGGAATGAACACTGAAGCTTTCCTT.

The sample holds many counts of this clonotype. This chain uses TRBV14 with TRBJ1-5, with D perhaps TRBD1 (5 bases). Germline CDR1 is SGHDN and CDR2 is FVKESK. V shed 6 bases and J shed 4 bases, with 22 bases lying between them. The CDR3 sequence is 17 residues long. The CDR3 loop reads CASRHEPYRLSNQPQHF. For the CDR3, the DNA is TGTGCCAGCAGACACGAACCTTACAGGTTGAGTAATCAGCCCCAGCATTTT.

This clonotype came up many times. The V call is TRBV14, the J call TRBJ1-2; tentative D call: TRBD1 (6 bases). Trimming removed 0 bases from V and 5 bases from J, with 13 bases in between. The CDR3 length is 15 residues. Germline V gives CDR1 SGHDN, CDR2 FVKESK. CDR3 in amino acids: CASSQERGLLYGYTF. CDR3 nucleotides: TGTGCCAGCAGCCAAGAAAGGGGGTTGCTATATGGCTACACCTTC. Full variable domain (rest looked up from reference TRBV14 and TRBJ1-2): EAGVTQFPSHSVIEKGQTVTLRCDPISGHDNLYWYRRVMGKEIKFLLHFVKESKQDESGMPNNRFLAERTGGTYSTLKVQPAELEDSGVYFCASSQERGLLYGYTFGSGTRLTVV.

On this clonotype: Since a much larger clone is just one base distant, this may be a read error. This rearrangement joins TRBV4-1 to TRBJ1-4, with D possibly being TRBD1 (5 bases). V lost 1 base and J 4 bases, leaving 10 bases between the germline ends. Germline assignment: CDR1 MGHRA and CDR2 YSYEKL. The CDR3 is made up of 15 amino acids. The CDR3, as DNA: TGCGCCAGCAGCCAAGCCAGGGTGGTTAATGAAAAACTGTTTTTT. Encoded protein: CASSQARVVNEKLFF.

The sample holds many counts of this clonotype. The V and J genes are TRBV20-1 and TRBJ1-1, with no clear D. CDR3 length: 13 amino acids. V was shortened by 4 bases and J by 2 bases, with 11 bases between the two germline ends. The germline gives CDR1 DFQATT, CDR2 SNEGSKA (reference sequence). The CDR3 is CSAILYTNTEAFF. The CDR3 region has the DNA TGCAGTGCTATCCTCTATACCAACACTGAAGCTTTCTTT.

The CDR3 loop reads CASSLDNSYGYTF. CDR3 in DNA: TGTGCCAGCAGCTTAGATAACAGCTATGGCTACACCTTC. The chain carries TRBV7-8 and TRBJ1-2; D is uncertain. Trimming stripped 1 base from V and 4 bases from J, with 7 bases between. There are 13 residues in the CDR3. The germline gives CDR1 SGHVS, CDR2 FQNEAQ. Full variable domain (missing parts from reference TRBV7-8 and TRBJ1-2): GAGVSQSPRYKVAKRGQDVALRCDPISGHVSLFWYQQALGQGPEFLTYFQNEAQLDKSGLPSDRFFAERPEGSVSTLKIQRTQQEDSAVYLCASSLDNSYGYTFGSGTRLTVV.

This clonotype was seen a few times. The rearrangement joins TRBV11-2 to TRBJ1-5; a possible D gene is TRBD1 (6 bases). The germline CDR1 and CDR2 sequences are SGHAT and FQNNGV. V was clipped by 5 bases and J by 5 bases, with 13 bases between them. CDR3 length: 14 residues. CDR3: CASSPDSAYQPQHF. In nucleotides, the CDR3 is TGTGCCAGCAGCCCGGACAGCGCTTATCAGCCCCAGCATTTT.

In this sample, this clonotype turned up many times. The CDR3 sequence is CASSVSQYNSPLHF. The CDR3 nucleotides read TGTGCCAGCAGTGTATCACAGTATAATTCACCCCTCCACTTT. The rearrangement joins TRBV2 to TRBJ1-6; D gene unclear. V was cut by 4 bases and J by 4 bases, with 8 bases left in between. Germline values: CDR1 SNHLY, CDR2 FYNNEI. CDR3 length: 14 amino acids.

This clonotype was found many times. V gene TRBV4-1 combines with J gene TRBJ1-2, with unresolved D. CDR3 length equals 16 residues. CDR1 MGHRA and CDR2 YSYEKL come from the germline V gene. Trimming took off 2 bases at V and 1 base at J, with 14 bases between the two ends. The CDR3 DNA reads as TGCGCCAGCAGCCAACTTGGCCAGCTTGGTAACTATGGCTACACCTTC. Protein product: CASSQLGQLGNYGYTF.

The chain has TRBV19 and TRBJ1-5; a weak D match, TRBD1 (6 bases). The ends were cut back, 6 bases at V and 7 bases at J, with 22 bases in the middle. Germline V gene sequence: CDR1 LNHDA, CDR2 SQIVND (reference sequence). This CDR3 comprises 16 residues. CDR3 region: CASSSEGGGAGQPQHF. The CDR3 nucleotides read TGTGCCAGTAGCTCCGAGGGTGGGGGGGCAGGCCAGCCCCAGCATTTT.

The V gene is TRBV20-1, the J gene TRBJ2-2, with unresolved D. The V gene lost 6 bases and the J gene lost 5 bases, with 13 bases spanning the gap. This CDR3 is built from 13 residues. Germline loops: CDR1 DFQATT, CDR2 SNEGSKA (reference sequence). CDR3 DNA: TGCAGTGCCAACTATATAGGGACCGGGGAGCTGTTTTTT. Amino acid sequence: CSANYIGTGELFF.

This chain's CDR3 is CASSSGTGSGNTIYF. CDR3 nucleotide sequence: TGTGCCAGCAGCTCCGGGACAGGGTCCGGAAACACCATATATTTT. The chain couples TRBV7-8 to TRBJ1-3; TRBD1 matches at 9 bases. Germline CDR1 is SGHVS and CDR2 is FQNEAQ. The ends lost 4 bases at V and 4 bases at J; junction bases unmatched: 5. CDR3 size: 15 residues.

The J gene is TRBJ1-1, the V gene TRBV29-1; the D is unclear. The CDR3 has 11 residues. V lost 6 bases and J lost 8, with 13 bases in between. Looked up from germline, CDR1 is SQVTM and CDR2 is ANQGSEA. CDR3 sequence (DNA): TGCAGCGTCGAGGTCGCTGGGGAAGCTTTCTTT. Protein sequence: CSVEVAGEAFF.